The 20 T cell receptor beta chains below come from one sample, sequenced in a study of OX40 agonist ivuxolimab in advanced cancers. Sequencing used immunoSEQ multiplex PCR; TCRdb keeps in-frame clones, though not all of them. This sample has about 60,000 clones, with nearly 95% found just once. Sample: CD4+ or CD8+ T cells sorted from blood, taken in a trial of the OX40 agonist ivuxolimab. Source of these receptors: an adult with an advanced solid tumor such as melanoma, head and neck, liver or kidney cancer.

J is TRBJ2-7 and V is TRBV27; 9 positions agree with TRBD1. V lost 5 bases to trimming and J lost 3 bases; unmatched junction nucleotides: 5. This CDR3 region has 14 residues. Germline V gene lookup returns CDR1 MNHEY and CDR2 SMNVEV (reference sequence). This CDR3 is CASSTRTGVYEQYF. The CDR3 DNA reads TGTGCCAGCAGTACGCGGACAGGGGTCTACGAGCAGTACTTC.

This chain links TRBV28 with TRBJ1-4; D possibly corresponds to TRBD1 (5 bases). This CDR3 is 13 amino acids long. The V and J ends lost 7 bases and 7 bases respectively, with 13 bases between them. Germline V CDR1 and CDR2: MDHEN, SYDVKM. Here the CDR3 reads CASKGLKAEKLFF. The CDR3 coding sequence is TGTGCCAGCAAGGGGTTGAAGGCTGAAAAACTGTTTTTT.

The gene calls are TRBV27 and TRBJ2-4, with D perhaps matching TRBD1 or TRBD2 (5 bases each). The germline V gene encodes CDR1 MNHEY and CDR2 SMNVEV (reference sequence). CDR3 length: 18 residues. The V gene lost 4 bases and the J gene lost 2 bases, with 21 bases spanning the gap. CDR3 coding DNA: TGTGCCAGCAGTTCCTACGATCGGGACGGTGGGACCAAAAACATTCAGTACTTC. It codes for CASSSYDRDGGTKNIQYF.

This clone was detected only a few times. The chain links TRBV29-1 to TRBJ1-1, with D unresolved. The CDR3 runs to 11 residues. With 3 bases removed from V and 6 bases from J, the gap between germline ends came to 8 bases. Germline values: CDR1 SQVTM, CDR2 ANQGSEA. The CDR3 coding sequence is TGCAGCGTTGATGTAGGCCCTGAAGCTTTCTTT. Translating it yields CSVDVGPEAFF. The whole variable domain, filled in from reference TRBV29-1 and TRBJ1-1, reads SAVISQKPSRDICQRGTSLTIQCQVDSQVTMMFWYRQQPGQSLTLIATANQGSEATYESGFVIDKFPISRPNLTFSTLTVSNMSPEDSSIYLCSVDVGPEAFFGQGTRLTVV.

The J gene is TRBJ1-5, the V gene TRBV28; D is perhaps TRBD1 (5 bases). Germline V gives CDR1 MDHEN, CDR2 SYDVKM. The V end was cut by 1 base, the J end by 6 bases, with 16 bases between. The CDR3 runs 16 residues. The DNA for the CDR3 is TGTGCCAGCAGTTTATTAAGGGGCGCCTCCGCTCAGCCCCAGCATTTT. It is translated as CASSLLRGASAQPQHF.

The V gene is TRBV7-8, the J gene TRBJ2-7; unclear D gene. Germline V lookup: CDR1 SGHVS, CDR2 FQNEAQ. This CDR3 contains 12 residues. V was clipped by 3 bases and J by 2 bases, with 5 bases between them. CDR3 amino acids: CASSFSTYEQYF. The CDR3, as DNA: TGTGCCAGCAGCTTCAGCACCTACGAGCAGTACTTC.

This chain links TRBV7-2 with TRBJ2-3; maybe TRBD1 (6 bases). Trimming removed 3 bases from V and 8 bases from J, with 21 bases in between. The CDR3 spans 16 residues. Germline-derived CDR1 and CDR2 are SGHTA and FQGNSA. CDR3 in amino acids: CASSFMSASKGGTQYF. CDR3 nucleotide sequence: TGTGCCAGCAGCTTCATGTCAGCGTCCAAAGGGGGTACGCAGTATTTT.

The chain couples TRBV11-2 to TRBJ2-1, with D uncertain. The length of the CDR3 is 12 residues. In germline, CDR1 is SGHAT, CDR2 FQNNGV. Trimming shortened V by 0 bases and J by 13 bases, and 10 bases separated the two germline ends. The CDR3 DNA is TGTGCCAGCAGCTTAGATCAGGATTCCCAGTTCTTC. Amino acid sequence: CASSLDQDSQFF.

The chain uses TRBV5-1 and TRBJ2-5; 7 positions agree with TRBD1. Germline V gene lookup returns CDR1 SGHRS and CDR2 YFSETQ. The CDR3 sequence is 14 residues long. Trimming cost V 3 bases and J 7 bases; bases outside gene matches: 9. CDR3 DNA: TGCGCCAGCAGCTCGGGGACAGAACAGTGGACCCAGTACTTC. Translation: CASSSGTEQWTQYF.

This sequence joins TRBV6-5 and TRBJ2-3, with D tentatively TRBD1 (6 bases). V lost 2 bases and J lost 4, with 10 bases in between. This CDR3 contains 14 residues. Germline CDR1 is MNHEY and CDR2 is SVGAGI. This CDR3 is CASSYAGAADTQYF. The CDR3 coding sequence is TGTGCCAGCAGTTACGCAGGGGCCGCAGATACGCAGTATTTT.

V and J are TRBV11-2 and TRBJ2-5; 7 bases match TRBD1. Looked up from germline, CDR1 is SGHAT and CDR2 is FQNNGV. The CDR3 sequence is 14 residues long. The V gene end was trimmed by 3 bases and the J gene end by 0 bases; junction bases not matched to a gene: 1. The CDR3 here is CASSLGQNQETQYF. The CDR3 nucleotides read TGTGCCAGCAGCTTGGGACAGAACCAAGAGACCCAGTACTTC.

The chain recombines TRBV7-6 with TRBJ2-2; tentative D call: TRBD2 (5 bases). The V end lost 5 bases, the J end lost 2 bases, and 15 bases lay between the germline ends. The CDR3 has 16 residues. Germline loops: CDR1 SGHVS, CDR2 FNYEAQ. The CDR3 nucleotides are TGTGCCAGCAGCCCACGGGTCGGACTTAACACCGGGGAGCTGTTTTTT. Its translation is CASSPRVGLNTGELFF.

The V and J genes are TRBV2 and TRBJ2-7, with 7 bases that match TRBD1. V shed 0 bases and J 3 bases; nucleotides not matched to a gene: 5. CDR3 length: 15 residues. Per the germline V gene, CDR1 is SNHLY and CDR2 is FYNNEI. The CDR3 loop is CASSEAGTADYEQYF. The CDR3 nucleotides are TGTGCCAGCAGTGAAGCGGGGACAGCGGACTACGAGCAGTACTTC.

The chain employs TRBV11-2 and TRBJ2-3; 9 nucleotides align to TRBD1. The V and J ends lost 0 bases and 2 bases, in that order; junction bases with no gene match: 9. In germline, CDR1 is SGHAT, CDR2 FQNNGV. The CDR3 has 18 amino acids. The CDR3, as DNA: TGTGCCAGCAGCTTAGATCCCCCAGGGACAGGGACCACAGATACGCAGTATTTT. Amino acids: CASSLDPPGTGTTDTQYF.

The chain joins TRBV28 to TRBJ2-4, with D possibly called TRBD1 or TRBD2 (6 bases each). Germline CDR1 MDHEN, CDR2 SYDVKM. V was shortened by 5 bases and J by 0 bases, with 14 bases between the two germline ends. The CDR3 contains 16 residues. This CDR3 is CASSTEGDLAKNIQYF. CDR3 coding DNA: TGTGCCAGCAGTACGGAGGGGGATCTAGCCAAAAACATTCAGTACTTC.

The rearrangement joins TRBV28 to TRBJ1-3, with D possibly matching TRBD1 (5 bases). The CDR3 length is 13 residues. The V gene lost 6 bases and the J gene lost 0 bases, with 6 bases spanning the gap. Germline V gene data show CDR1 as MDHEN and CDR2 as SYDVKM. Here the CDR3 reads CASSDSSGNTIYF. The CDR3 DNA reads as TGTGCCAGCAGCGACAGCTCTGGAAACACCATATATTTT. Filled out from reference TRBV28 and TRBJ1-3, the complete variable domain reads DVKVTQSSRYLVKRTGEKVFLECVQDMDHENMFWYRQDPGLGLRLIYFSYDVKMKEKGDIPEGYSVSREKKERFSLILESASTNQTSMYLCASSDSSGNTIYFGEGSWLTVV.

The chain has TRBV10-3 and TRBJ1-1, with D possibly being TRBD1 (5 bases). Per the germline V gene, CDR1 is ENHRY and CDR2 is SYGVKD. The ends were cut back, 10 bases at V and 0 bases at J, with 6 bases in the middle. CDR3 length: 11 amino acids. CDR3 sequence reads: CASRVNTEAFF. The CDR3 bases are TGTGCCAGCAGGGTGAACACTGAAGCTTTCTTT.

The rearrangement uses TRBV10-3 and TRBJ2-2; 7 nucleotides agree with TRBD2. The CDR3 has 17 amino acids. Germline V gene sequence: CDR1 ENHRY, CDR2 SYGVKD. The V gene end was trimmed by 2 bases and the J gene end by 4 bases; junction bases not matched to a gene: 10. The CDR3 region has the DNA TGTGCCATCAGTGAGAGCCCCCTAGCGGTTAGCACCGGGGAGCTGTTTTTT. Its translation: CAISESPLAVSTGELFF.

On this clone: This same CDR3 is encoded by further DNA sequences in the sample. The chain carries TRBV19 and TRBJ2-1; D may be TRBD2 (6 bases). CDR1 is LNHDA and CDR2 is SQIVND in the germline V gene (reference sequence). This CDR3 is built from 13 residues. V was pared by 5 bases and J by 6 bases, with 11 bases between. The CDR3 here is CASSQTGVNEQFF. CDR3 coding DNA: TGTGCCAGTAGTCAGACGGGGGTCAATGAGCAGTTCTTC.

V usage is TRBV6-5 and J usage is TRBJ2-4, with a weak D call TRBD2 (5 bases). V gave up 5 bases and J gave up 3 bases, with 11 bases separating them. This CDR3 is 14 amino acids long. Germline CDR1 and CDR2: MNHEY and SVGAGI. The CDR3 loop reads CASSLRGGKNIQYF. The CDR3 DNA is TGTGCCAGCAGTCTCCGCGGAGGCAAAAACATTCAGTACTTC.